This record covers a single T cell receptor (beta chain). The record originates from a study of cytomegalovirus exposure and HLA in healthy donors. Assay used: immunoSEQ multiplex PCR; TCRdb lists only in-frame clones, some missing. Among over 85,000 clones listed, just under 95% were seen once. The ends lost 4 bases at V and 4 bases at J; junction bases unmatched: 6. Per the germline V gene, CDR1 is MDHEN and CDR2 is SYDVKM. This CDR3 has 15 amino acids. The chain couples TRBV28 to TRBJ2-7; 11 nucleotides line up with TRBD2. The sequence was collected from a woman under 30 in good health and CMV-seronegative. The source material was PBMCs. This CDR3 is CASSSRLAGRYEQYF. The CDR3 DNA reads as TGTGCCAGCAGTTCCCGACTAGCGGGAAGGTACGAGCAGTACTTC.